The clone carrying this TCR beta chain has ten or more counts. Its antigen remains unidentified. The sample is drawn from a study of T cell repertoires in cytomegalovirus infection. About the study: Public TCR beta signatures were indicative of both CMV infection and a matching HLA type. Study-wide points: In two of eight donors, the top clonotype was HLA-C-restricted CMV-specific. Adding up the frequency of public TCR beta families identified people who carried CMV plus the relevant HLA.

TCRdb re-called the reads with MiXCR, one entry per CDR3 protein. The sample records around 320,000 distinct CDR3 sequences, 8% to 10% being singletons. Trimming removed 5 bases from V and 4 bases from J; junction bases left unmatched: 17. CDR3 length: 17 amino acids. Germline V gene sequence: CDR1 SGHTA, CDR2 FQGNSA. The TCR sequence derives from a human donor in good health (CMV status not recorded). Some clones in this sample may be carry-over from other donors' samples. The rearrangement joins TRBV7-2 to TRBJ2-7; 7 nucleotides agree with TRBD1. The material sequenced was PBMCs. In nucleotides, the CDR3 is TGTGCCAGCAGCCTCCCCCGCCGGGACAGAGGGGGTTACGAGCAGTACTTC. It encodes CASSLPRRDRGGYEQYF.